Following are 21 T cell receptor beta chains from one sample sequenced in a study of blood T cell repertoires in COVID-19. Libraries were prepared by immunoSEQ multiplex PCR; TCRdb keeps only in-frame clonotypes and omits some of them. This table has about 290,000 clones, about nine tenths appearing once. The sequenced material came from peripheral blood. The receptors originated from a woman younger than 45 with COVID-19, enrolled during active disease.

V usage is TRBV29-1 and J usage is TRBJ2-7, with D tentatively TRBD1 (5 bases). V lost 6 bases and J 6 bases, leaving 15 bases between the germline ends. The CDR3 contains 12 residues. Germline CDR1 is SQVTM and CDR2 is ANQGSEA. The CDR3 is CSVAPRGGEQYF. Here the CDR3 DNA reads TGCAGCGTGGCTCCAAGGGGCGGCGAGCAGTACTTC.

The chain couples TRBV5-4 to TRBJ1-1; 8 nucleotides line up with TRBD1. This CDR3 spans 12 amino acids. V gave up 3 bases and J gave up 7 bases; unmatched junction bases: 2. CDR1 is SGHNT and CDR2 is YYREEE in the germline V gene (reference sequence). CDR3 sequence reads: CASSYGQGEAFF. As DNA, the CDR3 is TGTGCCAGCAGCTACGGACAGGGTGAAGCTTTCTTT.

CDR3 sequence reads: CASSDVLRDRNTEAFF. In DNA form, the CDR3 reads TGTGCCAGCAGTGACGTTCTCCGGGACAGAAACACTGAAGCTTTCTTT. The V call is TRBV6-4, the J call TRBJ1-1; 7 bases match TRBD1. Germline values: CDR1 MRHNA, CDR2 SNTAGT. Unmatched junction bases numbered 8, after V lost 2 bases and J lost 2 bases. CDR3 size: 16 residues.

This clone was detected a few times. The genes are TRBV6-1 and TRBJ2-4; 8 nucleotides line up with TRBD1. CDR1 is MNHNS and CDR2 is SASEGT in the germline V gene. This CDR3 is built from 15 residues. V shed 1 base, J shed 8 bases, and the junction held 7 bases outside the gene matches. The DNA for the CDR3 is TGTGCCAGCAGTGAAGGGACAGGGATTGAGTACATTCAGTACTTC. Residues: CASSEGTGIEYIQYF.

The chain couples TRBV5-1 to TRBJ2-7; D unresolved. CDR1 and CDR2 (germline): SGHRS, YFSETQ. V was cut by 0 bases and J by 5 bases, with 21 bases left in between. The length of the CDR3 is 17 residues. The CDR3 region has the DNA TGCGCCAGCAGCTTGGCGATGCCGTTGGCGGTCATCCACGAGCAGTACTTC. Protein: CASSLAMPLAVIHEQYF.

CDR3 bases: TGTGCCAGCAGCTTATCCCTTGACAGGGGGCGAAACAATGAGCAGTTCTTC. Translated: CASSLSLDRGRNNEQFF. The V and J genes are TRBV7-9 and TRBJ2-1; 10 bases fit TRBD1. J lost 5 bases, V lost 2 bases, and 9 bases had no gene match. CDR1 and CDR2 from the germline V gene are SEHNR and FQNEAQ (reference sequence). This CDR3 has 17 residues.

This clone was recorded only once. The chain links TRBV7-5 to TRBJ1-1; TRBD1 is the table's D call and was not checked against the DNA. TRBV7-5 is noted as a pseudogene. CDR3 size: 16 residues. This chain's CDR3 is CVRSLGGGHPNTEAFF. CDR3 nucleotide sequence: TGTGTCAGAAGCTTAGGTGGGGGACACCCGAACACTGAAGCTTTCTTT.

The rearrangement uses TRBV3-1 (or the pseudogene TRBV3-2) and TRBJ2-2; 14 positions agree with TRBD2. Germline V gene lookup returns CDR1 LGHDT and CDR2 YNNKEL (reference sequence). This CDR3 region has 18 residues. With 1 base clipped from V and 7 bases from J, the junction kept 8 bases outside the gene matches. The CDR3 loop is CASSQVLTSGGAVGELFF. In DNA, the CDR3 is TGTGCCAGCAGCCAAGTCCTGACTAGCGGGGGGGCTGTCGGGGAGCTGTTTTTT.

The chain uses TRBV7-9 and TRBJ2-7; the match to TRBD1 covers 8 bases. With 4 bases clipped from V and 5 bases from J, the junction kept 4 bases outside the gene matches. Per the germline V gene, CDR1 is SEHNR and CDR2 is FQNEAQ (reference sequence). There are 13 residues in the CDR3. Here the CDR3 reads CASSSDRVHEQYF. The CDR3 coding sequence is TGTGCCAGCAGCTCGGACAGGGTCCACGAGCAGTACTTC. Full variable domain (rest looked up from reference TRBV7-9 and TRBJ2-7): DTGVSQNPRHKITKRGQNVTFRCDPISEHNRLYWYRQTLGQGPEFLTYFQNEAQLEKSRLLSDRFSAERPKGSFSTLEIQRTEQGDSAMYLCASSSDRVHEQYFGPGTRLTVT.

The rearrangement links TRBV28 to TRBJ1-2, with D perhaps matching TRBD1 (6 bases). Germline CDR1 reads MDHEN; CDR2 reads SYDVKM. CDR3 length equals 15 residues. Trimming removed 6 bases from V and 2 bases from J, with 16 bases in between. As DNA, the CDR3 is TGTGCCAGCAGGCAAACAGGGTTATCCAACTATGGCTACACCTTC. This encodes CASRQTGLSNYGYTF.

V and J are TRBV10-2 and TRBJ1-6, with a possible D match to TRBD1 (5 bases). Germline V gene sequence: CDR1 WSHSY, CDR2 SAAADI. This CDR3 is built from 14 residues. The V and J ends lost 6 bases and 8 bases respectively, with 14 bases between them. The CDR3 DNA is TGCGCCAGCAGGGAGGCGGGGCATGATTCACCCCTCCACTTT. It yields the protein CASREAGHDSPLHF.

This clone was seen more than once but under ten times. V gene TRBV28 combines with J gene TRBJ1-5; D ambiguous. Germline lookup yields CDR1 MDHEN and CDR2 SYDVKM. V dropped 7 bases and J dropped 8 bases, with 9 bases sitting between them. The CDR3 has 11 residues. CDR3 DNA: TGTGCCAGCACCGCGGGAGAGCCCCAGCATTTT. Its protein is CASTAGEPQHF.

In the case of this clone: At one end, the junction sequence differs from germline, possibly due to a read error. This chain joins TRBV19 and TRBJ1-2; 7 bases are a match to TRBD1. CDR3 length: 13 amino acids. Germline V gives CDR1 LNHDA, CDR2 SQIVND (reference sequence). CDR3 sequence reads: CASSVRDSPREAF. The CDR3 DNA reads as TGTGCCAGTAGTGTCCGGGACAGCCCCCGAGAGGCCTTC.

V is TRBV28 and J is TRBJ1-1; D gene unclear. Germline V gives CDR1 MDHEN, CDR2 SYDVKM. V was trimmed by 7 bases and J by 11 bases, leaving 20 bases between them. The CDR3 is 13 amino acids. CDR3 loop: CASTLWAASGAFF. The CDR3 DNA sequence: TGTGCCAGCACCCTCTGGGCAGCCAGCGGGGCTTTCTTT.

The chain has TRBV6-5 and TRBJ2-1, with TRBD1 matching 9 bases. This CDR3 is 15 amino acids long. Germline assignment: CDR1 MNHEY and CDR2 SVGAGI. The junction had 9 bases not matched to a gene; V was cut back by 5 bases and J by 7 bases. The CDR3 is CASSRVIDRGNEQFF. CDR3 nucleotide sequence: TGTGCCAGCAGTCGTGTAATCGACAGGGGGAATGAGCAGTTCTTC.

This rearrangement joins TRBV7-2 to TRBJ2-5; tentatively, D is TRBD1 (6 bases). The CDR3 has 12 amino acids. V was clipped by 4 bases and J by 5 bases, with 8 bases between them. Germline V gene data show CDR1 as SGHTA and CDR2 as FQGNSA. CDR3 in DNA: TGTGCCAGCAGCTACAGGGCGGAGACCCAGTACTTC. Translated, it gives CASSYRAETQYF. Drawing the rest from reference TRBV7-2 and TRBJ2-5, the complete variable domain is GAGVSQSPSNKVTEKGKDVELRCDPISGHTALYWYRQSLGQGLEFLIYFQGNSAPDKSGLPSDRFSAERTGGSVSTLTIQRTQQEDSAVYLCASSYRAETQYFGPGTRLLVL.

The chain recombines TRBV3-1 (or the pseudogene TRBV3-2) with TRBJ2-5; D might be TRBD2 (7 bases). This CDR3 contains 15 residues. Per the germline V gene, CDR1 is LGHDT and CDR2 is YNNKEL (reference sequence). The V end lost 2 bases, the J end lost 1 base, and 11 bases lay between the germline ends. CDR3 DNA: TGTGCCAGCAGCCAATTGCGGGGGCGCCAAGAGACCCAGTACTTC. As protein: CASSQLRGRQETQYF.

The CDR3 reads CASSQGRQGQSYEQYF. The CDR3 DNA follows: TGCGCCAGCAGCCAAGGGCGACAGGGACAGTCCTACGAGCAGTACTTC. This chain connects TRBV4-1 to TRBJ2-7, with TRBD1 matching over 7 bases. The CDR3 covers 16 residues. Germline V CDR1 and CDR2: MGHRA, YSYEKL. The ends lost 1 base at V and 1 base at J; junction bases unmatched: 7.

The V and J genes are TRBV11-2 and TRBJ1-2; TRBD1 matches at 7 bases. Per germline, CDR1 SGHAT and CDR2 FQNNGV. J gave up 8 bases and V 1 base, and 4 bases lay outside the gene matches. The CDR3 covers 13 residues. Here the CDR3 DNA reads TGTGCCAGCAGCTTAGTGACAGGGCAAGGCTACACCTTC. It is translated as CASSLVTGQGYTF.

DNA of the CDR3: TGTGCCAGCAGCTTAAGGAGAGAGAAGACCCAGTACTTC. Residues: CASSLRREKTQYF. This rearrangement joins TRBV7-9 to TRBJ2-5; D unclear. Germline lookup yields CDR1 SEHNR and CDR2 FQNEAQ (reference sequence). The length of the CDR3 is 13 residues. With 2 bases removed from V and 6 bases from J, the gap between germline ends came to 10 bases.

CDR3: CASSLQGGANTEAFF. For the CDR3, the DNA is TGTGCCAGCAGCCTACAAGGGGGCGCGAACACTGAAGCTTTCTTT. V is TRBV7-6 and J is TRBJ1-1; 7 bases line up with TRBD1. The germline gives CDR1 SGHVS, CDR2 FNYEAQ. The CDR3 loop spans 15 amino acids. J was trimmed by 1 base and V by 5 bases; bases with no gene match: 7.